The rows below give T cell receptor beta chains drawn from one sample of a study of CD8 T cells in Susac syndrome. TCRdb independently ran MiXCR on the immunoSEQ multiplex PCR reads; one entry per CDR3 protein. Of about 250,000 distinct CDR3 sequences in the sample, over 85% are singletons; the top ten hold about 0.071%. The sequenced material came from CD4+ T cells from PBMCs. The source is a human donor with multiple sclerosis. CDR3s include the opening cysteine and the closing phenylalanine or tryptophan. Each record gives: V gene, J gene, D gene, clone size, CDR3 DNA, CDR3 protein. D genes are given only for firm matches. Size is stated for part of the rows, as once, few or many counts, or as a class when the clone is expanded.

v_call: TRBV4-1; j_call: TRBJ2-5; d_call: TRBD2; clone_size: .; cdr3_nt: TGCGCCAGCAGCCAAACCGGGACTAGCGTAGAGACCCAGTACTTC; cdr3_aa: CASSQTGTSVETQYF
v_call: TRBV5-4; j_call: TRBJ1-2; d_call: .; clone_size: .; cdr3_nt: TGTGCCAGCAGCTTGGAGTTGTCCCGAGCCAACTATGGCTACACCTTC; cdr3_aa: CASSLELSRANYGYTF
v_call: TRBV27; j_call: TRBJ2-6; d_call: .; clone_size: .; cdr3_nt: TGTGCCAGCACGGGATGGGGGAGCCGACAAACCCGAAGGGCCAACGTCCTGACTTTC; cdr3_aa: CASTGWGSRQTRRANVLTF
v_call: TRBV3-1; j_call: TRBJ2-5; d_call: .; clone_size: .; cdr3_nt: TGTGCCAGCAGCCAAGTAGTTTTCCCAGAGACCCAGTACTTC; cdr3_aa: CASSQVVFPETQYF
v_call: TRBV5-6; j_call: TRBJ2-1; d_call: .; clone_size: .; cdr3_nt: TGTGCCAGCAGCTCGACCCCTGGGTTCCAGAGCTCCTACAATGAGCAGTTCTTC; cdr3_aa: CASSSTPGFQSSYNEQFF
v_call: TRBV20-1; j_call: TRBJ1-6; d_call: .; clone_size: once; cdr3_nt: TGCAGTGCCCAGTGGGGGTGGGGGGTGAGGTCACCCCTCCACTTT; cdr3_aa: CSAQWGWGVRSPLHF
v_call: TRBV29-1; j_call: TRBJ1-1; d_call: .; clone_size: .; cdr3_nt: TGCAGCGTTGTAGTCTTGGCAGCCTTGATGAACACTGAAGCTTTCTTT; cdr3_aa: CSVVVLAALMNTEAFF
v_call: TRBV2; j_call: TRBJ1-1; d_call: .; clone_size: .; cdr3_nt: TGTGCCAGCAGGCAAGGAGTAAGGGAAGCTTTCTTT; cdr3_aa: CASRQGVREAFF
v_call: TRBV7-2; j_call: TRBJ2-2; d_call: TRBD2; clone_size: .; cdr3_nt: TGTGCCAGCAGCTTAGCCGGCGGGAGAAACACCGGGGAGCTGTTTTTT; cdr3_aa: CASSLAGGRNTGELFF
v_call: TRBV7-8; j_call: TRBJ2-2; d_call: .; clone_size: .; cdr3_nt: TGTGCCAGCAGCTTGTTACAGGGATCCACCGGGGAGCTGTTTTTT; cdr3_aa: CASSLLQGSTGELFF
v_call: TRBV5-4; j_call: TRBJ1-1; d_call: .; clone_size: .; cdr3_nt: TGTGCCAGCACCTCTCCACGGAACACTGAAGCTTTCTTT; cdr3_aa: CASTSPRNTEAFF
v_call: TRBV30; j_call: TRBJ1-5; d_call: .; clone_size: .; cdr3_nt: TGTGCCTGGAGTGTACAGGGCGCCCAGCCCCAGCATTTT; cdr3_aa: CAWSVQGAQPQHF
v_call: TRBV9; j_call: TRBJ1-1; d_call: .; clone_size: .; cdr3_nt: TGTGCCAGCAGCGTATCCCCCCAGACGGGTGCTGAAGCTTTCTTT; cdr3_aa: CASSVSPQTGAEAFF
v_call: TRBV10-2; j_call: TRBJ1-6; d_call: TRBD1; clone_size: .; cdr3_nt: TGCGCCGCAGGGGGGAATTCACCCCTCCACTTT; cdr3_aa: CAAGGNSPLHF
v_call: TRBV12-3/TRBV12-4; j_call: TRBJ1-1; d_call: .; clone_size: .; cdr3_nt: TGTGCCAGCAGTTTTGCAGAGAACACTGAAGCTTTCTTT; cdr3_aa: CASSFAENTEAFF
v_call: TRBV12-3/TRBV12-4; j_call: TRBJ2-2; d_call: .; clone_size: .; cdr3_nt: TGTGCCAGCAGTTTAGCCAGGCCCAACCTACGTTGGGCCGGGGAGCTGTTTTTT; cdr3_aa: CASSLARPNLRWAGELFF
v_call: TRBV19; j_call: TRBJ1-1; d_call: .; clone_size: .; cdr3_nt: TGTGCCAGTAGTACTACAAAGAACACTGAAGCTTTCTTT; cdr3_aa: CASSTTKNTEAFF
v_call: TRBV20-1; j_call: TRBJ2-5; d_call: .; clone_size: .; cdr3_nt: TGCAGTGCTATACCCGGGGGGCTAGAGACCCAGTACTTC; cdr3_aa: CSAIPGGLETQYF
v_call: TRBV7-2; j_call: TRBJ2-6; d_call: .; clone_size: once; cdr3_nt: TGTGCCAGCAGCCCCAAGCAGTTCGGGTCTGGGGCCAACGTCCTGACTTTC; cdr3_aa: CASSPKQFGSGANVLTF
v_call: TRBV24-1; j_call: TRBJ2-3; d_call: .; clone_size: .; cdr3_nt: TGTGCCACCAGCCCCCCTGGGGACACAGATACGCAGTATTTT; cdr3_aa: CATSPPGDTDTQYF
v_call: TRBV9; j_call: TRBJ2-6; d_call: TRBD2; clone_size: .; cdr3_nt: TGTGCCAGCAGCGAACTAGCGGGGGGGCCGAGAGGGGCCAACGTCCTGACTTTC; cdr3_aa: CASSELAGGPRGANVLTF
v_call: TRBV5-6; j_call: TRBJ1-1; d_call: .; clone_size: .; cdr3_nt: TGTGCCAGCAGCCACATCCAAACAGGGATGAACACTGAAGCTTTCTTT; cdr3_aa: CASSHIQTGMNTEAFF
v_call: TRBV28; j_call: TRBJ1-2; d_call: .; clone_size: .; cdr3_nt: TGTGCCAGCAGTTTATGGGCCACTACAGATGGCTACACCTTC; cdr3_aa: CASSLWATTDGYTF
v_call: TRBV15; j_call: TRBJ2-6; d_call: TRBD1; clone_size: .; cdr3_nt: TGTGCCACCAGCAGAGGAGGGACAGGTACCTCTGGGGCCAACGTCCTGACTTTC; cdr3_aa: CATSRGGTGTSGANVLTF
v_call: TRBV28; j_call: TRBJ1-2; d_call: .; clone_size: .; cdr3_nt: TGTGCCACAGCCGGGGCAGCCTATGGCTACACCTTC; cdr3_aa: CATAGAAYGYTF
v_call: TRBV10-3; j_call: TRBJ1-5; d_call: .; clone_size: .; cdr3_nt: TGTGCCATCAGTGATTCAGGGGATAGCAATCAGCCCCAGCATTTT; cdr3_aa: CAISDSGDSNQPQHF
v_call: TRBV12-3/TRBV12-4; j_call: TRBJ2-5; d_call: .; clone_size: .; cdr3_nt: TGTGCCAGCAGTTCAGTCACCCAAGAGACCCAGTACTTC; cdr3_aa: CASSSVTQETQYF
v_call: TRBV20-1; j_call: TRBJ2-7; d_call: .; clone_size: .; cdr3_nt: TGCAGTGCTAGTAAATCCTACGAGCAGTACTTC; cdr3_aa: CSASKSYEQYF
v_call: TRBV6-1; j_call: TRBJ1-1; d_call: .; clone_size: .; cdr3_nt: TGTGCCAGCAGATTATATGGGACACTCACTGAAGCTTTCTTT; cdr3_aa: CASRLYGTLTEAFF
v_call: TRBV18; j_call: TRBJ2-7; d_call: .; clone_size: .; cdr3_nt: TGTGCCAGCTCACCAATAGACCAATCCGTGGAGCAGTACTTC; cdr3_aa: CASSPIDQSVEQYF
v_call: TRBV14; j_call: TRBJ2-7; d_call: .; clone_size: .; cdr3_nt: TGTGCCAGCAGCCAAGACCCGTTTAACACCGCCAACTACGAGCAGTACTTC; cdr3_aa: CASSQDPFNTANYEQYF
v_call: TRBV18; j_call: TRBJ2-2; d_call: TRBD2; clone_size: .; cdr3_nt: TGTGCCAGCTCACCGCCGACTAGCAACACCGGGGAGCTGTTTTTT; cdr3_aa: CASSPPTSNTGELFF
v_call: TRBV18; j_call: TRBJ2-3; d_call: TRBD1; clone_size: .; cdr3_nt: TGTGCCAGCTCACCACCGGGACAGAGATTCACAGATACGCAGTATTTT; cdr3_aa: CASSPPGQRFTDTQYF
v_call: TRBV11-3; j_call: TRBJ2-5; d_call: TRBD1; clone_size: .; cdr3_nt: TGTGCCAGCAGCCCTAGACAGGGGGCCAGGGAGACCCAGTACTTC; cdr3_aa: CASSPRQGARETQYF
v_call: TRBV18; j_call: TRBJ2-5; d_call: TRBD1; clone_size: .; cdr3_nt: TGTGCCAGCTCACTGAACGGTGGACAGGGTGAAGAGACCCAGTACTTC; cdr3_aa: CASSLNGGQGEETQYF
v_call: TRBV19; j_call: TRBJ2-1; d_call: .; clone_size: .; cdr3_nt: TGTGCCAGTAGTAAGGCGGGGGCCTCCTACAATGAGCAGTTCTTC; cdr3_aa: CASSKAGASYNEQFF
v_call: TRBV3-1; j_call: TRBJ2-3; d_call: .; clone_size: .; cdr3_nt: TGTGCCAGCAGCCGGCGGGACGACACAGATACGCAGTATTTT; cdr3_aa: CASSRRDDTDTQYF
v_call: TRBV27; j_call: TRBJ1-2; d_call: TRBD1; clone_size: once; cdr3_nt: TGTGCCAGCAGTTTACTGGGACAGGGAACTGGTGGCTACACCTTC; cdr3_aa: CASSLLGQGTGGYTF
v_call: TRBV9; j_call: TRBJ2-3; d_call: TRBD2; clone_size: .; cdr3_nt: TGTGCCAGCAGCCCCGGACTAGCGGGAGTTCGCCCAGATACGCAGTATTTT; cdr3_aa: CASSPGLAGVRPDTQYF
v_call: TRBV2; j_call: TRBJ1-5; d_call: .; clone_size: once; cdr3_nt: TGTGCCAGCAGTGAAGCTCGCGGGAATCAGCCCCAGCATTTT; cdr3_aa: CASSEARGNQPQHF
v_call: TRBV20-1; j_call: TRBJ2-5; d_call: .; clone_size: .; cdr3_nt: TGCAGTGCTTCCGGGACCCACCTGAAATGGGGGGACCAGTACTTC; cdr3_aa: CSASGTHLKWGDQYF